What follows are 10 T cell receptor delta chains derived from one specimen sequenced in a study of γδ T cells in repeated Plasmodium falciparum infection. Vgamma9/Vdelta2+ and Vdelta2-negative gammadelta T cells were flow-sorted from PBMC for bulk sequencing. TCRdb re-processed the multiplex PCR reads using CATT. The repertoire holds about 51,000 delta-chain clones, 1.9% seen once, with around 22% in the top ten. Sequenced input: gamma-delta T cells from blood. These receptors were obtained from a pool of human donors (malaria-infected and uninfected, not separated).

This clone was observed a handful of times. One base separates it from a far larger clone, so it is likely a read error. This same CDR3 is encoded by further DNA sequences in the sample. No call exists for the J gene, whereas the V gene is TRDV2; TRDD3, the table's D call, lacks a check against the DNA. Germline CDR1 GEAIGNYY, CDR2 EKD. The CDR3 has 23 residues. CDR3 region: CACDTIDSSWKTGDVTATDKLIF. DNA of the CDR3: TGTGCCTGTGACACCATTGACTCTTCCTGGAAGACTGGGGATGTTACGGCGACCGATAAGCTCATCTTT.

This clone has a handful of counts. The likely explanation is a read error, given a far larger clone one base away. No DNA is shown, since the ends of the CDR3 on it are uncertain; the CDR3 is the one TCRdb lists. The sample carries other DNA sequences with the same CDR3. J gene calling gave no result, while the V gene is TRDV3; TRDD3 is taken as the D call from the table, unchecked against the DNA. The CDR3 region is 22 residues in length, termini included. From germline, CDR1 is TVYSNPD and CDR2 GDNSRS (reference sequence). This CDR3 reads CAFLYSSVLGDTWALGTDKLIF.

This clone was detected a few times. TCRdb's entry gives the protein of a much larger clone, which mismatches this DNA's translation at residue 10, likely from a read error; the protein reported here is translated from the DNA. The genes are TRDV2 and TRDJ1; 8 nucleotides agree with TRDD3. Trimming cost V 0 bases and J 5 bases; bases outside gene matches: 7. CDR1 GEAIGNYY and CDR2 EKD come from the germline V gene. The length of the CDR3 is 15 residues. The CDR3 spells CACDTVEGILDKLIF. For the CDR3, the DNA is TGTGCCTGTGACACCGTGGAGGGGATACTGGATAAACTCATCTTT.

This clone was counted only a few times. This likely came from a read error, as a far larger clone is one base away. Other DNA sequences from this sample encode an identical CDR3 as well. The chain employs TRDV1 and TRDJ1, with 13 bases that match TRDD3. No J gene is reported in TCRdb; it was inferred here by comparing the DNA with germline. There are 20 residues in the CDR3. CDR1 is TSWWSYY, CDR2 QGS, per germline. V lost 6 bases to trimming and J lost 3 bases; unmatched junction nucleotides: 19. The CDR3 protein is CALGDAFPYWGIRGADKLIF. As DNA, the CDR3 is TGTGCTCTTGGAGACGCATTCCCTTACTGGGGGATACGGGGGGCCGATAAACTCATCTTT.

In its sample, this clone was seen many times. The likely explanation is a read error, given a far larger clone one base away. V gene TRDV2 combines with J gene TRDJ1; 11 bases match TRDD3. In germline, CDR1 is GEAIGNYY, CDR2 EKD. The CDR3 runs to 15 residues. Written as DNA, the CDR3 is TGTGCCTGTGACCCACTGGGGGATAGCACCAATAAACTCATCTTT. This sequence encodes CACDPLGDSTNKLIF.

In its sample, this clone was seen a few times. Only one base separates this from a far larger clonotype, so it likely reflects a read error. Other DNA variants within this sample encode the same CDR3. V usage is TRDV3 and J usage is TRDJ1; no firm D call. This CDR3 is built from 14 residues. Germline V gene sequence: CDR1 TVYSNPD, CDR2 GDNSRS (reference sequence). The CDR3 DNA is TGTGCCTTTAGAAGGCTGGAGGGCACCGACAAACTCATCTTT. Translating it yields CAFRRLEGTDKLIF.

In this sample, this clone turned up a few times. TCRdb assigns this DNA the protein of a much larger clone, which departs from its translation at residue 5; this likely reflects a read error, and the protein shown comes from translating the DNA. The J gene is TRDJ4, the V gene TRDV1; 7 bases line up with TRDD3. TCRdb gives no J gene; it was assigned here by matching the DNA to germline. The CDR3 has 20 residues. Germline V gene data show CDR1 as TSWWSYY and CDR2 as QGS. CDR3 nucleotides: TGTGCTCTTGGGAAACTAAGAATCTACCTAGGATACGCTAGTAGGGGACCCCTGATCTTT. This gives the protein CALGKLRIYLGYASRGPLIF.

This clone has a handful of counts. Translating this DNA gives a protein that differs at residue 13 from the TCRdb one, which belongs to a much larger clone; a read error is likely, and the protein shown is this translation. The chain couples TRDV2 to TRDJ1, with TRDD3 as a possible D gene (6 bases). Germline V gene lookup returns CDR1 GEAIGNYY and CDR2 EKD. V shed 7 bases and J shed 9 bases, with 29 bases lying between them. The CDR3 totals 16 residues. The CDR3 sequence is CAWPIPVHWVNHELIF. CDR3 sequence (DNA): TGTGCCTGGCCCATTCCTGTCCACTGGGTCAATCATGAACTCATCTTT.

As concerns this clone: This is likely an artifact of a read error, given a far larger clone one base away. Other nucleotide sequences in the sample specify the same CDR3. V usage is TRDV3 and J usage is TRDJ1; a possible D gene is TRDD3 (9 bases). CDR3 size: 22 residues. Germline lookup yields CDR1 TVYSNPD and CDR2 GDNSRS (reference sequence). The CDR3 is CAFKAFLDFIYWGTSYTDKLIF. CDR3 coding DNA: TGTGCCTTTAAGGCCTTCCTAGATTTTATTTACTGGGGGACGTCGTACACCGATAAACTCATCTTC.

This clone was observed a few times. For this DNA, TCRdb reports the protein of a much larger clone, which diverges at residue 15, most likely from a read error; the protein presented here is translated directly from the DNA. This sequence joins TRDV1 and TRDJ1; the match to TRDD2 covers 9 bases. The J gene, absent from TCRdb, was called here by matching the DNA to germline. The CDR3 extends over 24 amino acids. Losses at the gene ends were 3 bases for V and 3 bases for J; bases not matched to a gene: 32. Germline V CDR1 and CDR2: TSWWSYY, QGS. CDR3 nucleotides: TGTGCTCTTGGGGATGGCGCCTTCCTACGAGCCATGCGGGGGTCTTCCAACCGGCCCGATAAACTCATCTTT. Amino acids: CALGDGAFLRAMRGSSNRPDKLIF.